Presented here are 11 T cell receptor beta chains from one specimen sequenced in a study of patients and donors after allogeneic stem cell transplantation. TCRdb redid the calling of the RT-PCR reads with MiXCR, one entry per CDR3 protein. This sample has more than 150,000 distinct CDR3 sequences; approximately 24% occur once, and the top ten carry about 25%. The sequenced sample was blood, either unsorted or a sorted T cell fraction (not recorded which). The origin of the receptors is a human donor who was either an allogeneic HSCT recipient or a stem cell or donor lymphocyte infusion donor (not recorded which). It is not recorded whose cells these are; they may come from a transplant donor.

In its sample, this clonotype was seen a few times. This chain connects TRBV12-3 or TRBV12-4 to TRBJ1-1; D is ambiguous. This CDR3 contains 13 residues. V gave up 1 base and J gave up 8 bases, with 11 bases separating them. CDR3 coding DNA: TGTGCCAGCAGTTTAGAGTCGACCACGGAAGCTTTCTTT. Amino acids: CASSLESTTEAFF.

This chain links TRBV2 with TRBJ1-5, with D perhaps matching TRBD1 (6 bases). Trimming pared 6 bases from V and 4 bases from J, leaving 16 bases between. In germline, CDR1 is SNHLY, CDR2 FYNNEI. This CDR3 spans 15 amino acids. The CDR3 reads CASRGLTGPNQPQHF. The CDR3 DNA reads as TGTGCCAGCAGAGGTCTGACAGGCCCGAATCAGCCCCAGCATTTT. Drawing the rest from reference TRBV2 and TRBJ1-5, the complete variable domain is EPEVTQTPSHQVTQMGQEVILRCVPISNHLYFYWYRQILGQKVEFLVSFYNNEISEKSEIFDDQFSVERPDGSNFTLKIRSTKLEDSAMYFCASRGLTGPNQPQHFGDGTRLSIL.

The rearrangement joins TRBV29-1 to TRBJ2-1; TRBD2 aligns across 8 bases. V shed 6 bases and J 7 bases; nucleotides not matched to a gene: 14. Germline lookup yields CDR1 SQVTM and CDR2 ANQGSEA. The CDR3 is 15 amino acids. The CDR3 DNA follows: TGCAGCGTGCCACGGGGGTCGCTAGCGGGTAATGAGCAGTTCTTC. It codes for CSVPRGSLAGNEQFF.

The table lists this clonotype with a few counts. CDR3 DNA sequence: TGTGCCAGCAGCGACACCGGGAGGGGATATGGCTACACCTTC. This encodes CASSDTGRGYGYTF. The chain has TRBV9 and TRBJ1-2; weak D call: TRBD1 (5 bases). The CDR3 totals 14 residues. The germline gives CDR1 SGDLS, CDR2 YYNGEE. Trimming removed 3 bases at V and 5 bases at J, with 14 bases between.

Only a few counts were recorded for this clonotype. The V call is TRBV20-1, the J call TRBJ2-3, with 12 nucleotides matching TRBD2. The ends lost 1 base at V and 1 base at J; junction bases unmatched: 6. Germline V gene sequence: CDR1 DFQATT, CDR2 SNEGSKA (reference sequence). The CDR3 loop spans 17 amino acids. The CDR3 protein is CSARVLAGGSGTDTQYF. Written as DNA, the CDR3 is TGCAGTGCTAGAGTACTAGCGGGAGGATCGGGCACAGATACGCAGTATTTT.

This clonotype was recorded at least ten times. The rearrangement uses TRBV12-3 or TRBV12-4 and TRBJ1-2; no clear D. This CDR3 has 12 residues. V was trimmed by 8 bases and J by 8 bases, leaving 15 bases between them. The CDR3: CASRITGIGYTF. The CDR3 DNA is TGTGCCAGCCGAATTACCGGGATAGGCTACACCTTC.

The chain employs TRBV5-1 and TRBJ1-1; possibly TRBD1 for D (6 bases). V lost 4 bases and J 8 bases, leaving 15 bases between the germline ends. The length of the CDR3 is 13 residues. Germline assignment: CDR1 SGHRS and CDR2 YFSETQ. CDR3: CASSPGQWREAFF. For the CDR3, the DNA is TGCGCCAGCAGCCCAGGACAGTGGAGAGAAGCTTTCTTT.

CDR3 DNA: TGTGCCAGCAGCTCCTATAGCGGTGCTAGCACAGATACGCAGTATTTT. Its translation is CASSSYSGASTDTQYF. The genes are TRBV7-3 and TRBJ2-3; D perhaps matches TRBD2 (6 bases). Trimming stripped 4 bases from V and 0 bases from J, with 14 bases between. CDR1 is SGHTA, CDR2 FQGTGA, per germline. The CDR3 covers 16 residues.

There are many counts of this clonotype. This chain uses TRBV5-1 with TRBJ1-5; no definite D call. The CDR3 covers 15 residues. Germline lookup yields CDR1 SGHRS and CDR2 YFSETQ. Trimming stripped 2 bases from V and 0 bases from J, with 9 bases between. The CDR3: CASSFTGNSNQPQHF. The DNA for the CDR3 is TGCGCCAGCAGCTTTACGGGGAATAGCAATCAGCCCCAGCATTTT.

This clonotype appeared a few times. The CDR3 DNA is TGCAGCGTCCCCGGACTAGCGGGAGGGTTGAACACCGGGGAGCTGTTTTTT. This sequence encodes CSVPGLAGGLNTGELFF. The V gene is TRBV29-1, the J gene TRBJ2-2, with TRBD2 matching over 15 bases. J lost 1 base, V lost 6 bases, and 6 bases had no gene match. The CDR3 is 17 amino acids. The germline V gene encodes CDR1 SQVTM and CDR2 ANQGSEA.

V usage is TRBV6-5 and J usage is TRBJ1-1; no reliable D call. Per germline, CDR1 MNHEY and CDR2 SVGAGI. The CDR3 sequence is 13 residues long. Trimming cost V 7 bases and J 5 bases, with 14 bases left between them. The chain's CDR3 is CASIQVGGTEAFF. As DNA, the CDR3 is TGTGCCAGCATCCAGGTCGGAGGGACTGAAGCTTTCTTT.